This T cell receptor beta chain was sequenced during a study of T cell repertoires in cytomegalovirus infection. For the study at large: Epitope selection comprised recently identified HLA-C-restricted CMV epitopes and well-studied HLA-B-restricted CMV epitopes. CMV infection and matching HLA type were both indicated by public TCR beta signatures.

One entry per CDR3 protein, called by TCRdb with MiXCR from the reads. The table has a few hundred thousand distinct CDR3 sequences, 40% seen once. Overall study results and limits: There were carriers of CMV plus the relevant HLA, and cumulative public TCR beta family frequency identified them. CMV-specific TCR beta clonotypes restricted by HLA-C dominated the ex vivo response.

This clonotype was counted between two and nine times. The antigen is not known. CDR1 is SGHVS and CDR2 is FQNEAQ in the germline V gene. V dropped 3 bases and J dropped 7; count of bases not matched to a gene: 12. The CDR3 has 17 amino acids. The chain links TRBV7-8 to TRBJ1-2; TRBD1 matches at 12 bases. The starting material was cultured PBMCs, obtained from culture after CMV antigen stimulation. The sequence came from a human donor in good health (CMV status not recorded). Some clones in this sample may be carry-over from other donors' samples. Here the CDR3 reads CASSFRDRGLKHGGYTF. The CDR3 DNA follows: TGTGCCAGCAGCTTCCGGGACAGGGGGCTGAAGCACGGTGGCTACACCTTC.